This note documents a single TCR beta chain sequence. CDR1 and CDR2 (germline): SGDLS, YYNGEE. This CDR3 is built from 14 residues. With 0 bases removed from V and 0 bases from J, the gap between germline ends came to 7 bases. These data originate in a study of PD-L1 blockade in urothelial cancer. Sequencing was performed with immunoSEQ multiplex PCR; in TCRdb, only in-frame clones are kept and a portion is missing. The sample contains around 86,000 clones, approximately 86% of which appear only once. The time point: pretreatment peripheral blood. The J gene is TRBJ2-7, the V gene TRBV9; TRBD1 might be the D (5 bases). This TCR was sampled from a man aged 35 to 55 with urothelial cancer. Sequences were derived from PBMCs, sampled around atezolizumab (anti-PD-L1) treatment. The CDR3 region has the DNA TGTGCCAGCAGCGTAGACGACAGCTCCTACGAGCAGTACTTC. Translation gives CASSVDDSSYEQYF.